The 9 T cell receptor beta chains presented below share a single source sample, sequenced in a study of response to subunit inactivated influenza vaccine. One entry per CDR3 protein, called by TCRdb with MiXCR from the RT-PCR reads. The table shows more than 450,000 distinct CDR3 sequences, with approximately 7.7% occurring only once. Sequenced here: PBMCs from blood, sampled around 25 months after vaccination. These receptors came from a man aged 45 to 70 who received an inactivated influenza vaccine.

This clonotype was seen a few times. The rearrangement uses TRBV20-1 and TRBJ2-7, with TRBD2 identical over 13 bases. Trimming at V came to 6 bases and at J to 5 bases, leaving 1 base not matched to a gene. The CDR3 covers 12 residues. Germline CDR1 reads DFQATT; CDR2 reads SNEGSKA (reference sequence). Here the CDR3 reads CSAGTSGDEQYF. The CDR3 nucleotides are TGCAGTGCGGGGACTAGCGGGGACGAGCAGTACTTC.

The chain joins TRBV5-1 to TRBJ1-1, with a tentative D call TRBD1 (6 bases). This CDR3 is 13 amino acids long. The germline gives CDR1 SGHRS, CDR2 YFSETQ. Deletions cut 5 bases from V and 7 bases from J, with 15 bases between. The CDR3 DNA reads TGCGCCAGCAGACCTGGACAGTTTGTTGAAGCTTTCTTT. It is translated as CASRPGQFVEAFF.

This clonotype is termed medium-sized. The V and J genes are TRBV30 and TRBJ1-1; D remains unclear. Germline CDR1 and CDR2: GTSNPN and SVGIG (reference sequence). The CDR3 runs to 12 residues. V gave up 0 bases and J gave up 1 base, with 3 bases separating them. The CDR3 DNA sequence: TGTGCCTGGAGTGTTGGGAACACTGAAGCTTTCTTT. Translating gives CAWSVGNTEAFF.

This sequence joins TRBV20-1 and TRBJ1-1; D might be TRBD1 (5 bases). Germline assignment: CDR1 DFQATT and CDR2 SNEGSKA (reference sequence). Trimming cost V 2 bases and J 1 base, with 20 bases left between them. This CDR3 spans 17 amino acids. The CDR3 nucleotides read TGCAGTGCTAGACTCCCGCGGCGGGCAGGGAAGAACACTGAAGCTTTCTTT. This sequence encodes CSARLPRRAGKNTEAFF.

This clonotype was counted between two and nine times. The V gene is TRBV4-3, the J gene TRBJ1-1, with D perhaps matching TRBD1 (6 bases). This CDR3 comprises 16 residues. Per the germline V gene, CDR1 is LGHNA and CDR2 is YSLEER. V was clipped by 2 bases and J by 0 bases, with 13 bases between them. The CDR3 DNA follows: TGCGCCAGCAGCCAAACAGGGTTCGAAATGAACACTGAAGCTTTCTTT. Its protein product is CASSQTGFEMNTEAFF.

In this sample, this clonotype turned up many times. CDR3 DNA sequence: TGCAGCGTTGAAACTGTAGAAGGACAGTCCTCCTACGAGCAGTACTTC. Translation: CSVETVEGQSSYEQYF. The rearrangement joins TRBV29-1 to TRBJ2-7; perhaps TRBD1 as D (6 bases). From germline, CDR1 is SQVTM and CDR2 ANQGSEA. Trimming stripped 2 bases from V and 0 bases from J, with 17 bases between. The CDR3 has 16 residues.

This clonotype came up many times. V is TRBV6-2 or TRBV6-3 and J is TRBJ2-7; possibly TRBD1 for D (6 bases). The V end lost 2 bases, the J end lost 1 base, and 15 bases lay between the germline ends. CDR3 size: 16 residues. Germline CDR1 is MNHEY and CDR2 is SVGEGT. The CDR3 DNA is TGTGCCAGCAGTTACCCGACAGGCGGCTTATCCTACGAGCAGTACTTC. Residues: CASSYPTGGLSYEQYF.

This clonotype was counted many times. In DNA, the CDR3 is TGTGCCAGCAGGGCAGGTGGGGCCGCAGATACGCAGTATTTT. Its protein product is CASRAGGAADTQYF. The genes are TRBV4-2 and TRBJ2-3; tentatively, D is TRBD1 (5 bases). Germline CDR1 LGHNA, CDR2 YNFKEQ. This CDR3 contains 14 residues. V lost 6 bases and J lost 4, with 14 bases in between.

In this sample, this clonotype turned up many times. J is TRBJ2-1 and V is TRBV20-1; D uncertain. This CDR3 spans 12 amino acids. Germline V gene data show CDR1 as DFQATT and CDR2 as SNEGSKA (reference sequence). The V end was cut by 6 bases, the J end by 6 bases, with 12 bases between. The CDR3 protein is CSAFGIGNEQFF. The CDR3 nucleotides read TGCAGTGCATTCGGCATAGGCAATGAGCAGTTCTTC.